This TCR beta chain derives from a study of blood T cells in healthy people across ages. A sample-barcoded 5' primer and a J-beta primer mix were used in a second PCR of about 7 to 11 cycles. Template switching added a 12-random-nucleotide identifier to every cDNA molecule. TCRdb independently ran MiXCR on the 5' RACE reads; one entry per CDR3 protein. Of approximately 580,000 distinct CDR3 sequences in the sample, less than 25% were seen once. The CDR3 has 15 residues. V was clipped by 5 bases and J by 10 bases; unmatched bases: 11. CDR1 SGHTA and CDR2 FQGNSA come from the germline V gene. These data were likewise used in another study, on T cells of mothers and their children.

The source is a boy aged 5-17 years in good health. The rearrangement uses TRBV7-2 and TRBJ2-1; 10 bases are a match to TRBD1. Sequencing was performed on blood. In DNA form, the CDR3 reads TGTGCCAGCAGCGTAACAGCGGGACAGGGGAACGAGCAGTTCTTC. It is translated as CASSVTAGQGNEQFF.